The 9 T cell receptor beta chains presented below share a single source sample, sequenced in a study of OX40 agonist ivuxolimab in advanced cancers. Measured with immunoSEQ multiplex PCR; TCRdb has only the in-frame clones, and not every one. The sample carries 99,000 or so clones, about 96% recorded once. The starting material was CD4+ or CD8+ T cells sorted from blood, obtained in a trial of the OX40 agonist ivuxolimab. The receptors originated from an adult with an advanced solid tumor such as melanoma, head and neck, liver or kidney cancer.

Remarks on this clone: One junction end disagrees with the germline gene, perhaps due to a read error. V usage is TRBV2 and J usage is TRBJ1-4; no clear D gene. Germline CDR1 SNHLY, CDR2 FYNNEI. The CDR3 has 16 residues. The CDR3, as DNA: TGTGCCAGCAGTGAAATCGAGGGTGGGGTAATGAAAAACGCCCTTTTT. It translates to CASSEIEGGVMKNALF.

V gene TRBV11-3 combines with J gene TRBJ2-1; D is perhaps TRBD2 (6 bases). Germline CDR1 is SGHNT and CDR2 is YENEEA. The CDR3 contains 14 residues. V was trimmed by 1 base and J by 6 bases, leaving 10 bases between them. For the CDR3, the DNA is TGTGCCAGCAGCTTAGCACTGGGGGGCAATGAGCAGTTCTTC. It yields the protein CASSLALGGNEQFF.

This clone was picked up one time. The CDR3 region has the DNA TGCGCCAGCAGCTTGCACTTCACAGATACGCAGTATTTT. The encoded protein is CASSLHFTDTQYF. This chain links TRBV5-1 with TRBJ2-3; D unresolved. CDR3 size: 13 residues. Trimming removed 1 base at V and 2 bases at J, with 5 bases between. Germline CDR1 reads SGHRS; CDR2 reads YFSETQ.

The rearrangement uses TRBV4-1 and TRBJ1-5; the D is unclear. Trimming pared 0 bases from V and 1 base from J, leaving 7 bases between. Germline CDR1 MGHRA, CDR2 YSYEKL. The CDR3 has 15 residues. The DNA of the CDR3 is TGCGCCAGCAGCCAAGATTGGGGAAGCAATCAGCCCCAGCATTTT. It translates to CASSQDWGSNQPQHF.

This chain connects TRBV11-2 to TRBJ1-6; weak D call: TRBD1 (6 bases). Looked up from germline, CDR1 is SGHAT and CDR2 is FQNNGV. This CDR3 contains 16 residues. V was shortened by 3 bases and J by 5 bases, with 14 bases between the two germline ends. CDR3 region: CASSLTGGADNSPLHF. The CDR3 bases are TGTGCCAGCAGCTTGACGGGGGGGGCGGATAATTCACCCCTCCACTTT.

This chain uses TRBV19 with TRBJ2-1, with D maybe TRBD2 (6 bases). Germline V CDR1 and CDR2: LNHDA, SQIVND (reference sequence). Trimming removed 9 bases from V and 7 bases from J, with 13 bases in between. This CDR3 region has 12 residues. CDR3: CASGDLRNEQFF. DNA of the CDR3: TGTGCCAGCGGGGACTTGCGGAATGAGCAGTTCTTC.

The J gene is TRBJ1-1, the V gene TRBV11-3; D is uncertain. Trimming pared 3 bases from V and 1 base from J, leaving 6 bases between. Looked up from germline, CDR1 is SGHNT and CDR2 is YENEEA. CDR3 length: 13 amino acids. The CDR3 here is CASSFRENTEAFF. The CDR3 DNA reads TGTGCCAGCAGCTTCCGGGAGAACACTGAAGCTTTCTTT.

This chain uses TRBV28 with TRBJ1-1; D is unclear. This CDR3 comprises 13 residues. Germline V lookup: CDR1 MDHEN, CDR2 SYDVKM. V lost 3 bases and J lost 2, with 7 bases in between. Here the CDR3 reads CASSFRSNTEAFF. CDR3 sequence (DNA): TGTGCCAGCAGTTTCCGGAGCAACACTGAAGCTTTCTTT.

The chain employs TRBV11-3 and TRBJ2-7; 9 nucleotides match TRBD1. The junction had 11 bases not matched to a gene; V was cut back by 5 bases and J by 6 bases. The V gene's germline CDR1 is SGHNT and CDR2 YENEEA. CDR3 length equals 15 residues. The CDR3 loop reads CASSEVWGQGAEQYF. The CDR3 DNA follows: TGTGCCAGCAGCGAGGTTTGGGGACAGGGTGCCGAGCAGTACTTC.